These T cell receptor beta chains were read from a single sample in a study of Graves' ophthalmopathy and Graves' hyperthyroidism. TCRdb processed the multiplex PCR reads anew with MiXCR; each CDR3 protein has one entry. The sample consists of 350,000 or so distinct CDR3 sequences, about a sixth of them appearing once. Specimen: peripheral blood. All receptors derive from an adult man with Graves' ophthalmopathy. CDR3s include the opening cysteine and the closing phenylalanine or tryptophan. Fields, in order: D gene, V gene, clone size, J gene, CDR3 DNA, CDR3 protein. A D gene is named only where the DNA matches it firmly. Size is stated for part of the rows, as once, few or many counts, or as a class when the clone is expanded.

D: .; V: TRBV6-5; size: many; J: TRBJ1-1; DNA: TGTGCCAGCAGTACCCCCGGGCCGAACACTGAAGCTTTCTTT; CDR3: CASSTPGPNTEAFF
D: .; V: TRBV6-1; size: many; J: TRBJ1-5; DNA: TGTGCCAGCAGAGGGGGGGGCATCGAACAGCCCCAGCATTTT; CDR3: CASRGGGIEQPQHF
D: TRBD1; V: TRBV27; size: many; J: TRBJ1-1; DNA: TGTGCCAGCAGTTTATCGTTGTACAGGGGGCTCTCTGAAGCTTTCTTT; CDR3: CASSLSLYRGLSEAFF
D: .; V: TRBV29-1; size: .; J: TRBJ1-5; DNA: TGCAGCGTTGAAATTGGGGGCACGAACACCGGGGAGCCCCAGCATTTT; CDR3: CSVEIGGTNTGEPQHF
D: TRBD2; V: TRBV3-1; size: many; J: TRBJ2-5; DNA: TGTGCCAGCAGCCAAGATCGCGGACTAGGAGCCCCTGAGACCCAGTACTTC; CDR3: CASSQDRGLGAPETQYF
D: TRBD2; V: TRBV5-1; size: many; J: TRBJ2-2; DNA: TGCGCCAGCAGCTTAACTAGCGGAAAAAACACCGGGGAGCTGTTTTTT; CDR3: CASSLTSGKNTGELFF
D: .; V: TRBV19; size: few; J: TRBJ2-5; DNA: TGTGCCAGTAGTATATCCCCGTGGGGCGGCGGAAAGACCCAGTACTTC; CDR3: CASSISPWGGGKTQYF
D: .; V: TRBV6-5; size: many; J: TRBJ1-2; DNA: TGTGCCAGCAGTTACCGGGATTACGGACAGCTAAGAGGCTACACCTTC; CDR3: CASSYRDYGQLRGYTF
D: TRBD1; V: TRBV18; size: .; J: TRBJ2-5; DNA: TGTGCCAGCTCACCTCTGGACAGGGGAGAGACCCAGTACTTC; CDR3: CASSPLDRGETQYF
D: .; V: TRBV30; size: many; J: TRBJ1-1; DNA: TGTGCCTGGAGTGTAGAGGTGAACACTGAAGCTTTCTTT; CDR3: CAWSVEVNTEAFF
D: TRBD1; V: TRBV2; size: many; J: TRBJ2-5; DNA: TGTGCCAGCAGTCGGGACAGGGGAGAAGAGACCCAGTACTTC; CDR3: CASSRDRGEETQYF
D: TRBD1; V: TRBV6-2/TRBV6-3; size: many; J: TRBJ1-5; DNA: TGTGCCAGCAGTTACTCTGCAGGGGGAAGTGGACAGCCCCAGCATTTT; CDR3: CASSYSAGGSGQPQHF